A selection of T cell receptor beta chains follows, all from one sample in a study of T cells in Graves' hyperthyroidism and ophthalmopathy. TCRdb independently ran MiXCR on the multiplex PCR reads; one entry per CDR3 protein. The sample lists some 380,000 distinct CDR3 sequences; 13% were seen once. Sequenced: blood. All receptors come from a man aged 25-45 years with Graves' hyperthyroidism that later progressed to Graves' ophthalmopathy. CDR3s include the opening cysteine and the closing phenylalanine or tryptophan. D genes are given only for firm matches. Not all rows give a size; the values are once, few, many and, for expanded clones, a class.

size,D,V,J,CDR3,DNA
many,TRBD1,TRBV9,TRBJ1-1,CASSEFGTGDQAFF,TGTGCCAGCAGCGAATTCGGGACAGGGGACCAAGCTTTCTTT
many,.,TRBV11-3,TRBJ1-3,CASSLEGSTIYF,TGTGCCAGCAGCTTAGAAGGAAGTACCATATATTTT
many,.,TRBV2,TRBJ2-2,CASSPRADGELFF,TGTGCCAGCAGTCCTAGAGCTGACGGGGAGCTGTTTTTT
.,.,TRBV4-1,TRBJ1-5,CASSQVPFNQPQHF,TGCGCCAGCAGCCAAGTACCATTCAATCAGCCCCAGCATTTT
many,.,TRBV6-1,TRBJ1-2,CASSPDANYGYTF,TGTGCCAGCAGTCCTGACGCCAACTATGGCTACACCTTC
many,.,TRBV5-1,TRBJ2-1,CASSAGVGARNEQFF,TGCGCCAGCAGCGCCGGGGTCGGAGCGCGGAATGAGCAGTTCTTC
.,TRBD2,TRBV12-3/TRBV12-4,TRBJ2-1,CASSPPGGDNEQFF,TGTGCCAGCAGCCCACCGGGGGGGGACAATGAGCAGTTCTTC
few,TRBD2,TRBV10-1,TRBJ2-7,CASSLAGGDEQYF,TGCGCCAGCAGTTTAGCGGGGGGCGATGAGCAGTACTTC
many,.,TRBV2,TRBJ2-7,CASSEGGIAYEQYF,TGTGCCAGCAGTGAAGGGGGCATCGCCTACGAGCAGTACTTC
.,TRBD1,TRBV24-1,TRBJ2-7,CATSDPGQGVYEQYF,TGTGCCACCAGTGATCCGGGACAGGGTGTCTACGAGCAGTACTTC
.,.,TRBV5-8,TRBJ1-5,CASSLVEGYDQPQHF,TGTGCCAGCAGCTTGGTGGAGGGATACGATCAGCCCCAGCATTTT
.,.,TRBV12-3/TRBV12-4,TRBJ2-7,CASSSTGPEDEQYF,TGTGCCAGCAGTTCTACCGGGCCCGAGGACGAGCAGTACTTC
many,TRBD1,TRBV27,TRBJ2-1,CASSVLRGQGLDNEQFF,TGTGCCAGCAGCGTACTCCGGGGACAGGGCTTAGACAATGAGCAGTTCTTC
.,.,TRBV2,TRBJ1-1,CASSGVRGGEGNTEAFF,TGTGCCAGCAGCGGGGTGAGAGGCGGTGAGGGGAACACTGAAGCTTTCTTT
many,.,TRBV20-1,TRBJ1-1,CSALYSWGGTEAFF,TGCAGTGCCTTATACTCCTGGGGGGGCACTGAAGCTTTCTTT
many,TRBD2,TRBV30,TRBJ2-5,CAWSPRLARNQETQYF,TGTGCCTGGAGTCCTAGACTAGCGAGAAATCAAGAGACCCAGTACTTC
many,TRBD2,TRBV7-8,TRBJ2-5,CASSPPSSGAQETQYF,TGTGCCAGCAGCCCACCCTCTAGCGGGGCCCAAGAGACCCAGTACTTC
many,TRBD1,TRBV12-3/TRBV12-4,TRBJ2-2,CASSRQGTGELFF,TGCGCCAGCAGCCGACAGGGCACCGGGGAGCTGTTTTTT
many,TRBD1,TRBV7-3,TRBJ2-5,CASSEAPGGAETQYF,TGTGCCAGCAGCGAAGCCCCAGGGGGCGCCGAGACCCAGTACTTC
.,.,TRBV19,TRBJ2-1,CASSMGGAGNEQFF,TGTGCCAGTAGTATGGGGGGGGCCGGCAATGAGCAGTTCTTC
.,.,TRBV12-3/TRBV12-4,TRBJ2-7,CASSLRAPLSFEQYF,TGTGCCAGCAGTCTCCGGGCCCCCCTTTCCTTCGAGCAGTACTTC
many,TRBD2,TRBV11-2,TRBJ2-3,CASSLGLAGGPDTQYF,TGTGCCAGCAGCTTAGGACTAGCGGGGGGGCCGGATACGCAGTATTTT
.,TRBD1,TRBV12-3/TRBV12-4,TRBJ2-3,CASTLDRGPSTDTQYF,TGTGCCAGCACTTTGGACAGGGGGCCTAGCACAGATACGCAGTATTTT
few,.,TRBV18,TRBJ2-7,CASSLTRGEQYF,TGTGCCAGCTCACTTACCAGGGGCGAGCAGTACTTC
.,.,TRBV10-3,TRBJ2-3,CAISESGGGRDTQYF,TGTGCCATCAGTGAGTCAGGGGGAGGTAGAGATACGCAGTATTTT
few,.,TRBV7-6,TRBJ1-6,CASSLRGRADNSPLHF,TGTGCCAGCAGCTTAAGGGGACGGGCTGATAATTCACCCCTCCACTTT
many,.,TRBV12-5,TRBJ2-7,CASGTTIYEQYF,TGTGCTAGCGGGACAACTATCTACGAGCAGTACTTC
few,.,TRBV24-1,TRBJ2-7,CATSDLHGWSSYEQYF,TGTGCCACCAGTGATTTGCACGGCTGGAGCTCCTACGAGCAGTACTTC
.,.,TRBV20-1,TRBJ1-1,CRPLPTGRSDTEAFF,TGCAGACCCCTTCCGACGGGTAGGTCGGACACTGAAGCTTTCTTT
many,.,TRBV5-1,TRBJ2-1,CASSLEVRNEQFF,TGCGCCAGCAGCTTGGAGGTACGGAATGAGCAGTTCTTC
.,TRBD2,TRBV11-2,TRBJ2-3,CASSLGAGRSADTQGF,TGTGCCAGCAGCTTAGGAGCGGGGCGGTCGGCAGATACGCAGGGTTTT
.,TRBD2,TRBV7-9,TRBJ2-7,CASSPPSVAGREQYF,TGTGCCAGCAGCCCGCCCTCGGTAGCGGGGAGAGAGCAGTACTTC
many,.,TRBV29-1,TRBJ1-5,CSVIENPNQPQHF,TGCAGCGTTATCGAGAACCCAAATCAGCCCCAGCATTTT
few,.,TRBV7-9,TRBJ1-5,CASSQGHFDQPQHF,TGTGCCAGCAGCCAGGGACATTTCGATCAGCCCCAGCATTTT
few,TRBD2,TRBV6-1,TRBJ2-3,CASRASGGLTDTQYF,TGTGCCAGCAGAGCTAGCGGGGGGCTCACAGATACGCAGTATTTT
.,TRBD1,TRBV11-2,TRBJ2-7,CASSFGQELSYEQYF,TGTGCCAGCAGCTTCGGACAGGAGCTATCCTACGAGCAGTACTTC
few,TRBD1,TRBV10-2,TRBJ2-1,CASSELPGGYNEQFF,TGCGCCAGCAGTGAGTTGCCAGGGGGCTACAATGAGCAGTTCTTC
many,TRBD2,TRBV2,TRBJ2-1,CASSRGGAGNEQFF,TGTGCCAGCAGCCGCGGGGGGGCGGGGAATGAGCAGTTCTTC
many,TRBD1,TRBV28,TRBJ2-5,CASSSGDRGYQETQYF,TGTGCCAGCAGTTCGGGGGACAGGGGGTACCAAGAGACCCAGTACTTC
few,.,TRBV28,TRBJ2-1,CASSTGTRDNEQFF,TGTGCCAGCAGTACCGGGACAAGGGACAATGAGCAGTTCTTC
few,.,TRBV7-9,TRBJ1-1,CASSSGSFTEAFF,TGTGCCAGCAGCTCAGGGAGTTTCACTGAAGCTTTCTTT
.,TRBD1,TRBV19,TRBJ2-7,CASSLPGQAAYEQYF,TGTGCCAGTAGCTTACCGGGACAGGCAGCCTACGAGCAGTACTTC
many,TRBD2,TRBV6-2/TRBV6-3,TRBJ2-3,CASGLAGIADTQYF,TGTGCCAGCGGACTAGCGGGGATCGCAGATACGCAGTATTTT